The present T cell receptor (beta chain) was sequenced within a study of CXCR3-negative and CXCR3-positive naive CD8 T cells. Study-level points and caveats: Comparably high diversity was seen in both naive subsets, and much lower diversity in memory CD8+ cells. In CXCR3-positive naive cells, the TRB CDR3s were more hydrophobic than in CXCR3-negative naive cells.

Germline lookup yields CDR1 DFQATT and CDR2 SNEGSKA (reference sequence). There are 15 residues in the CDR3. In regard to this clonotype: Its specificity is unknown.

All TRB cDNA libraries came from 5' RACE performed with UMI labels. Reanalyzing the 5' RACE reads, TCRdb keeps one entry per CDR3 protein, without DNA. The clone table shows some 130,000 distinct CDR3 sequences, with the ten largest holding about 0.44%. Sequencing input: naive CXCR3- CD8+ T cells from blood. Subset of the sample: CD45RO-CCR7+CD27+CD95- naive CD8+ T cells lacking CXCR3 (TNR3-). The origin of this receptor is a human donor in good health. Some clones in this sample may be carry-over from other donors' samples. The chain joins TRBV20-1 to TRBJ2-3. CDR3 residues: CSARERAASTDTQYF.